This section outlines one T cell receptor beta chain sequence together with its context. The antigen is undetermined. This specimen belongs to a study of T cells after yellow fever vaccination. Notes on the study in general: A large majority of primary-vaccination clones showed up again after the booster (approximately 96% CD4, almost 90% CD8). Peaking on day 5 versus 15, the secondary response was faster but weaker.

In germline, CDR1 is MNHEY, CDR2 SVGAGI. V gave up 4 bases and J gave up 4 bases; unmatched junction bases: 9. The CDR3 consists of 16 residues. A process of 5'RACE template switching, which added a universal primer site and UMIs, was used to make TCR cDNA. From the 5' RACE reads, TCRdb called clonotypes with MiXCR, one entry per CDR3 protein. The sample shows around 310,000 distinct CDR3 sequences, over 8% of them seen only once. This clonotype was sampled from a man aged 18 to 29 who received the YFV17D yellow fever vaccine. The sequenced sample was PBMCs, obtained on the day of the first yellow fever vaccination. V usage is TRBV6-5 and J usage is TRBJ2-7, with 11 bases that match TRBD1. In nucleotides, the CDR3 is TGTGCCAGCAGTTCCCCTGTCGGGGACAGGGGGTACGAGCAGTACTTC. It specifies CASSSPVGDRGYEQYF.